These 5 T cell receptor beta chains were all obtained from the same sample, sequenced in a study of Ad26.COV2.S vaccination and SARS-CoV-2 variants. Only in-frame clones appear in the TCRdb table, and some are missing; sequencing was by immunoSEQ multiplex PCR. The sample lists approximately 500,000 clones, approximately 88% occurring once. This sample's treatment: around 19 received Ad26.COV2.S at low or high dose, single or two shots; roughly five received placebo; per-sample allocation not given. Material that was analyzed had been drawn on day 63 after the first vaccine or placebo injection. The sequencing here drew on peripheral blood, taken in a trial of Ad26.COV2.S vaccine versus placebo. These receptors all stem from a person aged 18 to 65 who received the Ad26.COV2.S COVID-19 vaccine or a placebo.

The CDR3 reads CASSEASAAVGVGANTIYF. CDR3 coding DNA: TGTGCCAGCAGTGAAGCAAGCGCAGCTGTAGGGGTGGGGGCGAACACCATATATTTT. The chain joins TRBV6-1 to TRBJ1-3, with D perhaps TRBD1 (6 bases). In germline, CDR1 is MNHNS, CDR2 SASEGT. Trimming cost V 0 bases and J 7 bases, with 25 bases left between them. This CDR3 region has 19 residues.

The rearrangement joins TRBV11-2 to TRBJ1-6, with TRBD1 as a possible D gene (6 bases). Per the germline V gene, CDR1 is SGHAT and CDR2 is FQNNGV. There are 17 residues in the CDR3. Trimming removed 1 base at V and 6 bases at J, with 16 bases between. In nucleotides, the CDR3 is TGTGCCAGCAGCTTAGGCCGGGGGGGCAGGGGTAATTCACCCCTCCACTTT. Residues: CASSLGRGGRGNSPLHF.

The V and J genes are TRBV15 and TRBJ1-3, with D maybe TRBD1 (5 bases). Trimming pared 1 base from V and 6 bases from J, leaving 13 bases between. Germline V gene sequence: CDR1 LNHNV, CDR2 YYDKDF (reference sequence). The CDR3 length is 15 residues. Written as DNA, the CDR3 is TGTGCCACCAGCAGAGTTGGGGCTATCGAAAACACCATATATTTT. Amino acid sequence: CATSRVGAIENTIYF.

This chain joins TRBV5-1 and TRBJ2-2; maybe TRBD1 (7 bases). V was cut by 4 bases and J by 3 bases, with 16 bases left in between. Per the germline V gene, CDR1 is SGHRS and CDR2 is YFSETQ. The CDR3 spans 16 residues. The CDR3 sequence: CASSQQGGPDTGELFF. The DNA for the CDR3 is TGCGCCAGCAGCCAGCAGGGGGGCCCGGACACCGGGGAGCTGTTTTTT.

V and J are TRBV15 and TRBJ1-4; unclear D gene. V lost 7 bases to trimming and J lost 2 bases, with 11 bases between them. Germline loops: CDR1 LNHNV, CDR2 YYDKDF (reference sequence). This CDR3 has 14 residues. The CDR3: CATIGPATNEKLFF. The CDR3 DNA reads as TGTGCCACCATTGGGCCGGCCACTAATGAAAAACTGTTTTTT.